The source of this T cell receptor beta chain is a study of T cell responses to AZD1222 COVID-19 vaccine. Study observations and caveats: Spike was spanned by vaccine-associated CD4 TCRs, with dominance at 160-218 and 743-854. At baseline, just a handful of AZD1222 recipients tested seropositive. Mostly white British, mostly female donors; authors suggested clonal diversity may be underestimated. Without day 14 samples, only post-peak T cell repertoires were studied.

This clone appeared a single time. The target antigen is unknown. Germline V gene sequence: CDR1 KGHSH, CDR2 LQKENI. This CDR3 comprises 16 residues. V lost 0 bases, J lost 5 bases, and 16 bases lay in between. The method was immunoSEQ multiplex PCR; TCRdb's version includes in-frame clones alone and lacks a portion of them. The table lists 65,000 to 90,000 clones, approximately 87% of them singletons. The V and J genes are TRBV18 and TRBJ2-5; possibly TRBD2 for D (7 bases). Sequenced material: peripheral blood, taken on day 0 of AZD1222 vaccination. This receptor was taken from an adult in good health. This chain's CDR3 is CASSPPPGGVGETQYF. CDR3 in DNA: TGTGCCAGCTCACCACCCCCGGGGGGCGTCGGGGAGACCCAGTACTTC.